The present TCR beta chain was sequenced within a study of identical twins. A note on this clonotype: The antigen is unknown.

Notes on the study in general: Partial confounding of zero-insertion analyses by invariant MAIT and iNKT cells was possible. Insertions were reduced in abundant cord blood beta clonotypes but not in memory repertoires.

Trimming pared 2 bases from V and 0 bases from J, leaving 8 bases between. CDR3 length: 14 residues. cDNA carried unique molecular identifiers, and a universal primer site was added by template switching. Using its own MiXCR run on the 5' RACE reads, TCRdb lists one record per CDR3 protein. The table has around 680,000 distinct CDR3 sequences, roughly 8% seen once. A further study also used this sample, focusing on yellow fever vaccine responses in identical twins.

Sequenced sample: PBMCs. The chain employs TRBV12-3 or TRBV12-4 and TRBJ2-7, with D unclear. The source is a woman under 30 in good health. The CDR3: CASSLRAVSYEQYF. The CDR3 region has the DNA TGTGCCAGCAGTTTAAGAGCCGTCTCCTACGAGCAGTACTTC.